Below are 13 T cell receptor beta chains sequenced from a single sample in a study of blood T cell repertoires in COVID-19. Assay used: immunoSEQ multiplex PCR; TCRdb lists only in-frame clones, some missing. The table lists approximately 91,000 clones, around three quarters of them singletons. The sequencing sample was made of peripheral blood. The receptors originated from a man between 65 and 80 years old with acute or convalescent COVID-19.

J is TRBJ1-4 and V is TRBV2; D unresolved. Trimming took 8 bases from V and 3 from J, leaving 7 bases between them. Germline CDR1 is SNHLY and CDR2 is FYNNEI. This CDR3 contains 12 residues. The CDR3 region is CASRRSNEKLFF. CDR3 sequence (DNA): TGTGCCAGCCGCAGATCTAATGAAAAACTGTTTTTT.

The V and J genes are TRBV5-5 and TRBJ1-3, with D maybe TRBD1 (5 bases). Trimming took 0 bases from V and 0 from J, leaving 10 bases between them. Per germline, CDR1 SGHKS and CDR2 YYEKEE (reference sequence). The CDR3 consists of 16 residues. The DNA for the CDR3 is TGTGCCAGCAGCTTGGGACAGAGTAACTCTGGAAACACCATATATTTT. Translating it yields CASSLGQSNSGNTIYF.

CDR3 sequence: CASSLRAGVTPLHF. The CDR3 DNA is TGTGCCAGTAGTCTTAGGGCCGGGGTTACACCCCTCCACTTT. V gene TRBV19 combines with J gene TRBJ1-6; D gene uncertain. The germline V gene encodes CDR1 LNHDA and CDR2 SQIVND (reference sequence). This CDR3 contains 14 residues. The V gene lost 5 bases and the J gene lost 11 bases, with 16 bases spanning the gap.

In nucleotides, the CDR3 is TGTGCCAGCAGCTTGGAAGAGGGAGGGCAGCCCCAGCATTTT. It yields the protein CASSLEEGGQPQHF. The chain links TRBV5-5 to TRBJ1-5; D gene uncertain. This CDR3 spans 14 amino acids. The germline V gene encodes CDR1 SGHKS and CDR2 YYEKEE (reference sequence). V lost 0 bases and J 7 bases, leaving 11 bases between the germline ends.

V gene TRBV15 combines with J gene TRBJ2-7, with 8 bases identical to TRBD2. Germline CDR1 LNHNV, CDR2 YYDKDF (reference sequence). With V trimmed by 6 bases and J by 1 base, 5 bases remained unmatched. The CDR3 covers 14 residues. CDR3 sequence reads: CATSLTSGSYEQYV. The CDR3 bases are TGTGCCACCAGTTTAACTAGCGGATCCTACGAGCAGTACGTC.

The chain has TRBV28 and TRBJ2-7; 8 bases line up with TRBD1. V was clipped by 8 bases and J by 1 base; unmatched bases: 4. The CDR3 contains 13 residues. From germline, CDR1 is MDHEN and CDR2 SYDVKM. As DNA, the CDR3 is TGTGCCAGCCTGGACAGGGCTTCCTACGAGCAGTACTTC. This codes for CASLDRASYEQYF.

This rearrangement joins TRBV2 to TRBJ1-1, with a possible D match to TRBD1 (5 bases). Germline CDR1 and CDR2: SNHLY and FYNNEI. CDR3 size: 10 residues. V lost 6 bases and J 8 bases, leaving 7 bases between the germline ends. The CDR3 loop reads CASSTGEAFF. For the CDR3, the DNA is TGTGCCAGCAGCACAGGCGAAGCTTTCTTT.

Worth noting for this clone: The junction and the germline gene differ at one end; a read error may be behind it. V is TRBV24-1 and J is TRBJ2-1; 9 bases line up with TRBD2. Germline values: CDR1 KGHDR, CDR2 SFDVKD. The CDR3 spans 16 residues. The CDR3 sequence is CAPRDPGAGGPNEQFF. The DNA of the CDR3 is TGTGCCCCCAGGGACCCGGGGGCGGGGGGGCCCAATGAGCAGTTCTTC.

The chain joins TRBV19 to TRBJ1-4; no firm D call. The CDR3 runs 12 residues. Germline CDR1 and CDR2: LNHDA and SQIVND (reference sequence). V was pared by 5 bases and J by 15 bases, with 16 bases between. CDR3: CASSAGRIPMFF. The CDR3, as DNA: TGTGCCAGTAGTGCCGGGAGGATCCCGATGTTTTTT.

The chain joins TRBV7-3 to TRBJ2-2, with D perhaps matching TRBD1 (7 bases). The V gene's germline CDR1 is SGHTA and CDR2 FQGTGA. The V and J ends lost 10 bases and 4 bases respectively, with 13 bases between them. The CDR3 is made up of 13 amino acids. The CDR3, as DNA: TGTGCCACCCGACAGGGAGGCACCGGGGAGCTGTTTTTT. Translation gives CATRQGGTGELFF.

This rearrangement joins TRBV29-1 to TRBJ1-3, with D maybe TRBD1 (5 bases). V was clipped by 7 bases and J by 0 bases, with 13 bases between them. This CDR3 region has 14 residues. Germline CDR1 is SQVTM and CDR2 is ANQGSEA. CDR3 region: CSATGHSSGNTIYF. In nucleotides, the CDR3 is TGCAGCGCTACAGGCCATAGCTCTGGAAACACCATATATTTT.

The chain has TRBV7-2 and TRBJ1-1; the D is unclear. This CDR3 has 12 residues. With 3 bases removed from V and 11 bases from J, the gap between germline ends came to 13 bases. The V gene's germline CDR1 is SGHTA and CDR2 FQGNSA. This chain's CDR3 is CASSFGGLVAFF. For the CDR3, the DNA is TGTGCCAGCAGCTTTGGAGGGTTGGTTGCTTTCTTT.

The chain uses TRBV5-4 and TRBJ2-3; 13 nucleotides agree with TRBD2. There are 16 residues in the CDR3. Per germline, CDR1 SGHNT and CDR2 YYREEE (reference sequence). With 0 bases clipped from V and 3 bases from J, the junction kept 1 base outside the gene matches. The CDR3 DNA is TGTGCCAGCAGCTTGGGGACTAGCGGGAGAACAGATACGCAGTATTTT. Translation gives CASSLGTSGRTDTQYF.